This T cell receptor beta chain was recovered during a study of T cells after yellow fever vaccination. Each CDR3 protein gets one entry after TCRdb re-called the 5' RACE reads with MiXCR. The sample has 600,000 to 750,000 distinct CDR3 sequences, around 12% seen once; the top ten hold approximately 15%. Deletions cut 2 bases from V and 6 bases from J, with 7 bases between. The CDR3 is 13 amino acids. CDR1 and CDR2 from the germline V gene are MNHNS and SASEGT. This clonotype originated in a young man who received the YFV17D yellow fever vaccine. This specimen consisted of PBMCs, obtained on the day of the yellow fever booster vaccination. This rearrangement joins TRBV6-1 to TRBJ2-2, with no clear D. The CDR3 region is CASSERVAGELFF. The CDR3 DNA is TGTGCCAGCAGTGAAAGGGTAGCCGGGGAGCTGTTTTTT.